The clone carrying this TCR beta chain was counted only a few times. Original methodology: The authors estimated nucleated cell counts from reference gene primer amplification. TCRdb's table, derived via immunoSEQ multiplex PCR, lists solely in-frame clones and lacks some. D and trimming were read from the DNA, whereas the V and J calls and clone size are those reported in that table. The data show 100,000 to 150,000 clones, with about 89% seen just once and over 9.5% held by the top ten. The data belong to a study of blood T cell repertoires in COVID-19. Germline V gene data show CDR1 as MDHEN and CDR2 as SYDVKM. The CDR3 is made up of 14 amino acids. V gave up 6 bases and J gave up 1 base, with 13 bases separating them.

The sequencing sample was made of peripheral blood. The V gene is TRBV28, the J gene TRBJ2-7; maybe TRBD2 (5 bases). The clonotype was recovered from a woman between 70 and 85 years old with COVID-19, enrolled during active disease. The chain's CDR3 is CASSPPAVSYEQYF. CDR3 nucleotide sequence: TGTGCCAGCAGCCCCCCAGCGGTGTCCTACGAGCAGTACTTC.